This TCR beta chain is drawn from a study of CD8 T cells in Susac syndrome. About the research overall: Of the sequenced Susac syndrome patients, more than five had active disease and eight or nine were in remission. Patients with Susac syndrome were, at the time of blood collection, therapy-naive, maintained on corticosteroids, or maintained on intravenous immunoglobulin alone.

The CDR3 is made up of 14 amino acids. Trimming cost V 3 bases and J 7 bases; bases outside gene matches: 4. Germline V gene data show CDR1 as GTSNPN and CDR2 as SVGIG (reference sequence). An amount of RNA that ranged from roughly 0.45 to 1 ug was reverse transcribed with random hexamers. TCRdb re-called the immunoSEQ multiplex PCR reads through MiXCR, storing one row per CDR3 protein. The table includes approximately 190,000 distinct CDR3 sequences, around 93% detected once. Sample: CD8+ T cells from PBMCs. The sequence came from a human donor with Susac syndrome. The chain carries TRBV30 and TRBJ1-6; 9 positions match TRBD1. For the CDR3, the DNA is TGTGCCTGGAGAGAGACAGGGGGAAATTCACCCCTCCACTTT. It is translated as CAWRETGGNSPLHF.